This TCR beta chain came from a study of early stage breast cancer tumors (dated by TCRdb to about 2017). About the study as a whole: Of the approximately 15 invasive breast tumors, about a dozen were found to be estrogen receptor-positive, progesterone receptor-positive and HER2-negative. About 70% of the 12 ER+/PR+/HER2- tumors were invasive ductal carcinomas, while the other four were invasive lobular carcinomas. On average, each sample had roughly 10-fold read coverage. The samples as a whole yielded about 2,400,000 detected templates, corresponding to nearly 1,100,000 unique clonotypes. Study-level results and caveats: Tumors showed approximately 2.4-fold higher T cell density and higher clonality than adjacent normal breast tissue. Repertoires from blood and normal breast were more alike than repertoires from blood and tumor, and in about 90% of the 16 patients, comparing each tissue with blood separated tumor from normal. Chain pairing and functional markers such as CD4, CD8 and FOXP3 were not captured by bulk genomic DNA sequencing of unsorted cells. Because the cohort was small, a breakdown by tumor subtype could not be done. Enriched TCRB sequences shared across patients were found to be mostly commonly generated sequences that were unlikely to play an important role in the tumor microenvironment.

About 20-50 mg of tumor tissue was diced, and more than 2.5 ug of DNA was typically obtained. The study profiled bulk TCR beta-chain repertoires in matched peripheral blood, tumor and adjacent normal breast tissue taken from roughly 17 patients with early-stage breast cancer. Once resection was done, tumor tissue identified by eye was cut out and put into prechilled RNAlater. A TissueLyser II was used to homogenize diced tumor tissue (roughly 18-55 mg) in RLTplus buffer containing beta-mercaptoethanol and antifoaming agent. The Qiagen AllPrep DNA/RNA Mini kit was used to extract genomic DNA. Note on this clone: Its antigen has not been determined. Qualities for individual bases were not recorded, and no much larger clone is one base off.

Each sample was amplified in two independent genomic DNA replicates, using about 0.52 ug for blood and around 1.5 ug for tumor or normal breast. Following the manufacturer's instructions, the ImmunoSeq Intro kit was used to carry out TCRB sequencing on genomic DNA. Multiplex PCR ran around 29 cycles with proprietary primers and spike-in control sequences for absolute quantification. Single-end 150-bp reads were used to sequence an 87-bp fragment spanning the CDR3 and the flanking V and J genes. Each lane of an Illumina MiSeq running version 3.0 chemistry carried seven multiplexed samples, with two replicates apiece. Concerning the study's data processing: The vendor's proprietary pipeline processed the raw data and merged both replicates into a single result for each sample. Productive rearrangements sharing the V-gene family, CDR3 amino acid sequence and J-gene segment were defined as clonotypes. Clonality was computed as 1 minus the normalized Shannon entropy (Pielou evenness) of TCRB abundances. T cell density was estimated by dividing total templates by the number of input cells inferred from the DNA input amount. Total repertoire diversity and clonality were estimated with Recon using default parameters. Clonotypes with over 0.1% abundance in tumor and at least 32-fold higher abundance in tumor than in normal breast were defined as tumor-enriched. TCRdb mirrors the immuneACCESS table, restricted to in-frame sequences. Some clones are absent from its copies; in checked studies, under half trace to an unresolved V gene, and the reason for the others is unknown. The V and J calls and clone size were taken over from that table, and D and trimming were inferred from the DNA. The sample profile shows 5,000 to 6,500 clones; 70% of them were found once. About 15% of the sample comes from the top ten.

The CDR3 starts with the cysteine, ends with the phenylalanine, and has 14 residues. The DNA shown is the 42-base CDR3, in frame from base 1. Taken from the germline V gene (reference sequence), the CDR1 and CDR2 loops are LNHDA and SQIVND. Trimming takes 5 bases from V and 6 bases from J, and the germline ends sit 17 bases apart. The sequencing sample was made of breast tumor tissue. The rearranged chain carries TRBV19 and TRBJ2-7; the D gene assignment is ambiguous. This receptor was identified in a person aged 55 to 75 with breast cancer. CDR3 protein: CASSAGGGALEQYF. The nucleotides are TGTGCCAGTAGTGCCGGCGGTGGAGCCCTCGAGCAGTACTTC.